Each of the 2 T cell receptor beta chains below was sequenced from the same sample in a study of T cells after yellow fever vaccination. TCRdb recomputed calls from the 5' RACE reads with MiXCR, one row per CDR3 protein. The table includes some 240,000 distinct CDR3 sequences, 3% to 3.5% detected once. Specimen: CD4+ T cells sorted from PBMCs, collected 10 days after the yellow fever booster vaccination. The receptors originated from a man between 18 and 35 years old who received the YFV17D yellow fever vaccine.

This clonotype was observed at least ten times. The V and J genes are TRBV10-3 and TRBJ2-3; a possible D gene is TRBD2 (6 bases). V was shortened by 10 bases and J by 2 bases, with 16 bases between the two germline ends. Per germline, CDR1 ENHRY and CDR2 SYGVKD. The CDR3 has 14 residues. CDR3 region: CATAAAGITDTQYF. Written as DNA, the CDR3 is TGTGCCACCGCGGCGGCGGGGATCACAGATACGCAGTATTTT.

On this clonotype: The CDR3 end shows no conserved phenylalanine or tryptophan, and so a read error is likely. The chain couples TRBV6-1 to TRBJ1-2, with 8 bases identical to TRBD1. Germline-derived CDR1 and CDR2 are MNHNS and SASEGT. With V trimmed by 2 bases and J by 2 bases, 4 bases remained unmatched. The CDR3 extends over 15 amino acids. This CDR3 is CASSETGQANYGYTL. In DNA form, the CDR3 reads TGTGCCAGCAGTGAAACGGGACAGGCAAACTATGGCTACACCTTG.